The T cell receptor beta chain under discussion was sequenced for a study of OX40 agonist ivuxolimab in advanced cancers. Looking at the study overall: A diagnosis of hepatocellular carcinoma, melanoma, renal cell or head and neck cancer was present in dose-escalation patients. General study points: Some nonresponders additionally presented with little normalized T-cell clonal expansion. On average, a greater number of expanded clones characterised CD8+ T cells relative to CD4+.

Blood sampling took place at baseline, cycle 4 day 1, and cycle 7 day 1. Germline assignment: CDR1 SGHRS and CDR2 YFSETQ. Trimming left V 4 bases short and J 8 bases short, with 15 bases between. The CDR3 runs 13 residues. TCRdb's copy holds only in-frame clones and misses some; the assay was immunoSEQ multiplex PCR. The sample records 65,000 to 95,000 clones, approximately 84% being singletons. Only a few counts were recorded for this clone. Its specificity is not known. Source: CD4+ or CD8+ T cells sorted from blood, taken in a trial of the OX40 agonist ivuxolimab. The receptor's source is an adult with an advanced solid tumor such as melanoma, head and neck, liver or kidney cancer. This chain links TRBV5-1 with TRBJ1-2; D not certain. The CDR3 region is CASSQSAVWGYTF. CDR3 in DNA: TGCGCCAGCAGCCAGTCCGCCGTTTGGGGCTACACCTTC.